These 3 T cell receptor beta chains were all obtained from the same sample, sequenced in a study of human T cells and chemical hapten exposure (dated by TCRdb to the early 2020s). To prepare the library, RACE was applied. The instrument was a NextSeq 500. Through fastp at Q25 and MiXCR, TCRdb rebuilt clones from the public reads, retaining in-frame beta chains. CDR3 protein duplicates are merged, each entry listing the most common genes and DNA. A total of about 120,000 distinct CDR3 sequences appear in this sample, 12% of them only once. Of the sample, approximately 1.4% is held by the ten largest clones. The time point label here, explained by the study, means: patch test 1, 2 weeks after DPC sensitization. In light of the paper, this sample's treatment or condition label describes: therapeutic diphenylcyclopropenone sensitization with weekly scalp DPC. The sequenced sample was whole blood, obtained in connection with sensitization to the hapten diphenylcyclopropenone (DPC). The receptors come from a woman in her 50s with alopecia areata. Some clones in this sample may be carry-over from other donors' samples.

In this sample, this clonotype turned up a few times. The rearrangement links TRBV6-5 to TRBJ2-1; D gene unclear. V lost 10 bases, J lost 7 bases, and 20 bases lay in between. In germline, CDR1 is MNHEY, CDR2 SVGAGI. This CDR3 is built from 14 residues. The CDR3 loop is CATRSFLLTNEQFF. The CDR3 DNA sequence: TGTGCCACCCGTAGTTTCCTACTTACGAATGAGCAGTTCTTC.

This clonotype was found many times. V and J are TRBV7-6 and TRBJ1-5; D is perhaps TRBD1 (5 bases). Germline assignment: CDR1 SGHVS and CDR2 FNYEAQ. This CDR3 has 15 residues. Trimming left V 1 base short and J 4 bases short, with 11 bases between. DNA of the CDR3: TGTGCCAGCAGCTTAGTTTCAGGGTTAAATCAGCCCCAGCATTTT. The encoded protein is CASSLVSGLNQPQHF. The full variable domain, with the rest looked up from reference TRBV7-6 and TRBJ1-5, is GAGVSQSPRYKVTKRGQDVALRCDPISGHVSLYWYRQALGQGPEFLTYFNYEAQQDKSGLPNDRFSAERPEGSISTLTIQRTEQRDSAMYRCASSLVSGLNQPQHFGDGTRLSIL.

V gene TRBV5-1 combines with J gene TRBJ1-2; TRBD1 matches at 9 bases. Germline lookup yields CDR1 SGHRS and CDR2 YFSETQ. The CDR3 totals 14 residues. V lost 0 bases to trimming and J lost 7 bases; unmatched junction nucleotides: 4. CDR3 region: CASSLGTGVAGYTF. The DNA of the CDR3 is TGCGCCAGCAGCTTGGGGACAGGGGTGGCTGGCTACACCTTC.